This is a list of T cell receptor beta chains from one sample in a study of response to subunit inactivated influenza vaccine. TCRdb passed the RT-PCR reads through MiXCR, listing each CDR3 protein once. The table lists hundreds of thousands of distinct CDR3 sequences, 11% to 15% of them singletons, with around 6.5% in the top ten. The material was PBMCs from blood, obtained 14 days before vaccination. The receptor source for this set is a man aged 45 to 65 who received an inactivated influenza vaccine. Each CDR3 is given with its conserved first and last residue. A D gene is named only where the DNA matches it firmly. Rows give clone size only sometimes, using once, few, many, or a class for an expanded clone.

J gene	clone size	V gene	D gene	CDR3 DNA	CDR3 protein
TRBJ2-6	.	TRBV27	TRBD1	TGTGCCAGCAGAATCCAGGGGGCCGGTTCTGGGGCCAACGTCCTGACTTTC	CASRIQGAGSGANVLTF
TRBJ1-2	.	TRBV4-2	.	TGTGCCAGCAGCCAAGACAGAGCCTATGGCTACACCTTC	CASSQDRAYGYTF
TRBJ2-5	many	TRBV5-6	.	TGTGCCAGCAGCTTAACAACAGGGAAGACCCAGTACTTC	CASSLTTGKTQYF
TRBJ2-7	many	TRBV5-1	.	TGCGCCAGCAGCTTGGAATCAGCCTACGAGCAGTACTTC	CASSLESAYEQYF
TRBJ2-1	few	TRBV6-2/TRBV6-3	.	TGTGCCAGCAGCGCCACCTGGGCGGTCTACAATGAGCAGTTCTTC	CASSATWAVYNEQFF
TRBJ1-2	.	TRBV20-1	.	TGCAGTGCTAGAGAGGAAAAGGGGATGCTTGGCTACACCTTC	CSAREEKGMLGYTF
TRBJ2-7	many	TRBV12-3/TRBV12-4	TRBD1	TGTGCCAGCAGCCACAGGGGTTCGGACGAGCAGTACTTC	CASSHRGSDEQYF
TRBJ1-6	.	TRBV5-1	.	TGCGCCAGCAGCTTGGGACGAGGAGAGAATTCACCCCTCCACTTT	CASSLGRGENSPLHF
TRBJ2-2	few	TRBV10-2	.	TGCGCCAGCAGTGATTGGCAGGGAACCACCGGGGAGCTGTTTTTT	CASSDWQGTTGELFF
TRBJ2-1	.	TRBV5-1	.	TGCGCCAGCAGCTTGGCGGCGGACTACAATGAGCAGTTCTTC	CASSLAADYNEQFF
TRBJ2-7	.	TRBV6-2/TRBV6-3	.	TGTGCCAGCAGTTCGAGACATCGTAATAACGAGCAGTACTTC	CASSSRHRNNEQYF
TRBJ2-1	few	TRBV12-3/TRBV12-4	TRBD2	TGTGCCAGCAGTTTGCTGTTTGCGGGGGGCAATGAGCAGTTCTTC	CASSLLFAGGNEQFF
TRBJ1-4	few	TRBV9	TRBD1	TGTGCCAGCAGCGTAGGACAGGGCCCGAATGAAAAACTGTTTTTT	CASSVGQGPNEKLFF
TRBJ2-1	few	TRBV5-1	TRBD2	TGCGCCAGCAGCTCCATTAGCGGGGGCGGTTACAATGAGCAGTTCTTC	CASSSISGGGYNEQFF
TRBJ2-7	few	TRBV20-1	.	TGCAGTGCTAGTCCGGGACCGCCCTACGAGCAGTACTTC	CSASPGPPYEQYF
TRBJ1-3	few	TRBV12-3/TRBV12-4	TRBD1	TGTGCCAGCAGTTCGACAGGGAATGGAAACACCATATATTTT	CASSSTGNGNTIYF
TRBJ1-2	few	TRBV5-6	.	TGTGCCAGCACTGGGGTACAGGGCTATGGCTACACCTTC	CASTGVQGYGYTF
TRBJ2-3	.	TRBV29-1	.	TGCAGCGTTGGGACTCCAAGCACAGATACGCAGTATTTT	CSVGTPSTDTQYF
TRBJ2-7	.	TRBV5-1	TRBD1	TGCGCCAGCAGCCCAGGGACAGGTTCTTTCACCTACGAGCAGTACTTC	CASSPGTGSFTYEQYF
TRBJ1-1	.	TRBV5-5	TRBD1	TGTGCCAGCAGCACAGGGGGAGGTGGCACTGAAGCTTTCTTT	CASSTGGGGTEAFF
TRBJ1-2	once	TRBV19	TRBD1	TGTGCCAGTAGTAGGGACAGGGGAAAGAACTATGGCTACACCTTC	CASSRDRGKNYGYTF
TRBJ2-2	.	TRBV24-1	TRBD2	TGTGCCACCAGTGATTTGTGGATCCCCACTAGCGGGAGGGCCTCCACCGGGGAGCTGTTTTTT	CATSDLWIPTSGRASTGELFF
TRBJ1-6	once	TRBV5-1	.	TGCGCCAGCAGCTTGGCTCCAGGGGATAATAATTCACCCCTCCACTTT	CASSLAPGDNNSPLHF
TRBJ2-1	once	TRBV9	TRBD1	TGTGCCAGCAGCGACCGGGACAGGGGAGGGAATGAGCAGTTCTTC	CASSDRDRGGNEQFF
TRBJ1-1	few	TRBV18	TRBD1	TGTGCCAGCTCACTCCCGACAGGGTTGGGGACTGAAGCTTTCTTT	CASSLPTGLGTEAFF
TRBJ2-1	.	TRBV6-6	.	TGTGCCAGCAGTTCCTCCATTGAGCAGTTCTTC	CASSSSIEQFF
TRBJ2-7	.	TRBV10-3	.	TGTGCCATCAGTGAAAATGTGGGGGAAGTACACGAGCAGTACTTC	CAISENVGEVHEQYF
TRBJ2-7	.	TRBV29-1	.	TGCAGCGTTGAAGGAGGGGTTGGGTACGAGCAGTACTTC	CSVEGGVGYEQYF
TRBJ2-1	many	TRBV27	TRBD2	TGTGCCAGCAGTTTAACGGGGGGCTACAATGAGCAGTTCTTC	CASSLTGGYNEQFF
TRBJ2-3	.	TRBV18	.	TGTGCCAGCTCACCACAAGATTTGTCAGATACGCAGTATTTT	CASSPQDLSDTQYF
TRBJ1-4	.	TRBV12-3/TRBV12-4	.	TGTGCCAGCAGTTTAGGGGGGAGTGGGGCGGGGAATGAAAAACTGTTTTTT	CASSLGGSGAGNEKLFF
TRBJ2-1	.	TRBV28	TRBD2	TGTGCCAGCAGTTTAGTAGCGGGAGGCGAGGAGCAGTTCTTC	CASSLVAGGEEQFF
TRBJ2-3	.	TRBV28	.	TGTGCCAGCAGTTCGACCATTCCTAGCACAGATACGCAGTATTTT	CASSSTIPSTDTQYF
TRBJ2-1	many	TRBV5-1	TRBD2	TGCGCCAGCAGCCCCGGTGGGCGGGGGGGCCGGAATGAGCAGTTCTTC	CASSPGGRGGRNEQFF
TRBJ1-2	few	TRBV14	.	TGTGCCAGCAGCCGATATAGTAGAGCTGGCTACACCTTC	CASSRYSRAGYTF
TRBJ2-1	.	TRBV5-1	TRBD2	TGCGCCAGCGACGCTAGCGGATCATACAATGAGCAGTTCTTC	CASDASGSYNEQFF
TRBJ2-3	.	TRBV5-1	TRBD1	TGCGCCAGCAGCCCTGGACAGGTTGGGGGCACAGATACGCAGTATTTT	CASSPGQVGGTDTQYF
TRBJ2-3	.	TRBV7-2	.	TGTGCCAGCAGCCATAGCGTCCGGAGGACAGATACGCAGTATTTT	CASSHSVRRTDTQYF
TRBJ2-1	few	TRBV19	.	TGTGCCAGTAGTATATTCTATGAGCAGTTCTTC	CASSIFYEQFF
TRBJ2-3	few	TRBV20-1	.	TGCAGTGCTACCCTGGGGCTGCTCAGAGATACGCAGTATTTT	CSATLGLLRDTQYF
TRBJ2-3	few	TRBV29-1	.	TGCAGCGTTCAGCAGGGGTGGGAAGATACGCAGTATTTT	CSVQQGWEDTQYF
TRBJ2-2	once	TRBV3-1	TRBD2	TGTGCCAGCTCCAAGAAGCCGGGAGGGGCAGGACGCCGGGAGCTGTTTTTT	CASSKKPGGAGRRELFF
TRBJ2-7	few	TRBV12-3/TRBV12-4	.	TGTGCCAGCACCCACGTGTCGGTAGCCTACGAGCAGTACTTC	CASTHVSVAYEQYF
TRBJ1-5	few	TRBV21-1	.	TGTGCCAGCAGCAAGGAGTATCAGGGAATTCCTCAGCCCCAGCATTTT	CASSKEYQGIPQPQHF
TRBJ1-2	.	TRBV4-1	.	TGCGCCAGCAGCCATCAACCGACAGTAAACTATGGCTACACCTTC	CASSHQPTVNYGYTF
TRBJ1-2	few	TRBV5-1	TRBD1	TGCGCCAGCAGCGATGGGACAGTCAACTATGGCTACACCTTC	CASSDGTVNYGYTF
TRBJ2-1	.	TRBV7-8	.	TGTGCCAGCAGCTTAGGACACGTGAGACATGAGCAGTTCTTC	CASSLGHVRHEQFF
TRBJ2-2	many	TRBV18	.	TGTGCCAGCTCACCACCGGGGTCCGGGGAGCTGTTTTTT	CASSPPGSGELFF